The 13 T cell receptor beta chains below come from one sample, sequenced in a study of vaccination and CD4 T cells after COVID-19. An Oncomine TCR Beta short-read assay was used to sequence the DNA from cultured CD4+ T cells. Once CD4+ T cells had been cultured, genomic DNA was extracted from them. TCRdb processed the PCR reads anew with MiXCR; each CDR3 protein has one entry. The sample carries 8,000 to 10,000 distinct CDR3 sequences, roughly 36% recorded once. Treatment meaning: approximately 11-day PBMC culture with coronavirus spike peptide pools or control peptides (ViraFEST assay). The unexposed donor's CD4+ T cells were collected before the COVID-19 pandemic (2011-2018). These receptors have no identified antigens. Sample: CD4+ T cells from blood, cultured in vitro. These receptors all come from a human donor in good health.

This clonotype was counted a few times. The chain uses TRBV10-3 and TRBJ2-4; tentative D call: TRBD1 (5 bases). V lost 10 bases, J lost 5 bases, and 18 bases lay in between. Germline V gives CDR1 ENHRY, CDR2 SYGVKD. The CDR3 is made up of 14 amino acids. This CDR3 is CATKAGLGENIQYF. In nucleotides, the CDR3 is TGTGCCACCAAGGCAGGGTTAGGTGAAAACATTCAGTACTTC.

The chain has TRBV6-1 and TRBJ1-2; 7 nucleotides line up with TRBD1. This CDR3 spans 12 amino acids. CDR1 and CDR2 from the germline V gene are MNHNS and SASEGT. J gave up 7 bases and V 7 bases, and 6 bases lay outside the gene matches. CDR3 coding DNA: TGTGCCAGCACTCAAGGGGGCAGTGGCTACACCTTC. Amino acids: CASTQGGSGYTF.

The sample holds a few counts of this clonotype. V gene TRBV6-1 combines with J gene TRBJ1-2, with D uncertain. This CDR3 is built from 14 residues. Trimming pared 0 bases from V and 5 bases from J, leaving 10 bases between. Germline V CDR1 and CDR2: MNHNS, SASEGT. DNA for the CDR3: TGTGCCAGCAGTGAAGCAGGACGGCGGTATGGCTACACCTTC. Its protein product is CASSEAGRRYGYTF.

The chain recombines TRBV7-6 with TRBJ2-5; 9 nucleotides agree with TRBD1. The V segment lost 1 base and the J segment 4 bases; nucleotides outside the gene matches: 4. The CDR3 consists of 15 residues. Germline V gives CDR1 SGHVS, CDR2 FNYEAQ. The CDR3 DNA reads TGTGCCAGCAGCTTAGGTGGGGACAGGGCAGAGACCCAGTACTTC. Protein sequence: CASSLGGDRAETQYF.

The rearrangement uses TRBV20-1 and TRBJ2-5, with 9 positions matching TRBD2. Looked up from germline, CDR1 is DFQATT and CDR2 is SNEGSKA (reference sequence). There are 15 residues in the CDR3. The trim removed 0 bases at V and 0 bases at J, leaving 2 bases unmatched. The CDR3 loop reads CSAREASGDQETQYF. Here the CDR3 DNA reads TGCAGTGCTAGAGAGGCTAGCGGGGACCAAGAGACCCAGTACTTC.

Only a few counts were recorded for this clonotype. The CDR3 loop is CASSETGTNYGYTF. The CDR3 coding sequence is TGTGCCAGCAGTGAGACGGGTACTAACTATGGCTACACCTTC. The rearrangement links TRBV2 to TRBJ1-2; no clear D gene. Trimming stripped 3 bases from V and 0 bases from J, with 8 bases between. The CDR3 runs 14 residues. CDR1 SNHLY and CDR2 FYNNEI come from the germline V gene.

The table lists this clonotype with a few counts. The rearrangement uses TRBV28 and TRBJ1-2; tentative D call: TRBD1 (6 bases). This CDR3 spans 17 amino acids. Trimming removed 6 bases from V and 0 bases from J, with 20 bases in between. Germline V gene lookup returns CDR1 MDHEN and CDR2 SYDVKM. CDR3 amino acids: CASRPARNRATNYGYTF. CDR3 nucleotide sequence: TGTGCCAGCAGGCCTGCCCGAAACAGGGCGACTAACTATGGCTACACCTTC.

The rearrangement links TRBV11-1 to TRBJ2-1; D is possibly TRBD1 (6 bases). This CDR3 has 13 amino acids. Trimming took off 5 bases at V and 8 bases at J, with 13 bases between the two ends. The germline gives CDR1 SGHAT, CDR2 FQDESV (reference sequence). The chain's CDR3 is CASSASGTYEQFF. CDR3 DNA sequence: TGTGCCAGCAGCGCCTCCGGGACATATGAGCAGTTCTTC.

CDR3 region: CASSYDRTPGRQPQHF. The CDR3 nucleotides are TGTGCCAGCAGCTATGACCGGACCCCCGGTAGGCAGCCCCAGCATTTT. V and J are TRBV12-3 or TRBV12-4 and TRBJ1-5; D not resolved. This CDR3 has 16 amino acids. Trimming pared 6 bases from V and 7 bases from J, leaving 22 bases between.

The chain couples TRBV28 to TRBJ1-3; D is perhaps TRBD1 (5 bases). V was trimmed by 1 base and J by 5 bases, leaving 9 bases between them. Per germline, CDR1 MDHEN and CDR2 SYDVKM. This CDR3 contains 14 residues. The CDR3 sequence is CASSLSGSRNTIYF. In DNA, the CDR3 is TGTGCCAGCAGTTTATCAGGGTCCAGAAACACCATATATTTT.

The V and J genes are TRBV7-8 and TRBJ2-1, with 8 bases aligning to TRBD1. Trimming took 1 base from V and 7 from J; bases not matched to a gene: 9. The CDR3 length is 16 residues. Germline V lookup: CDR1 SGHVS, CDR2 FQNEAQ. CDR3 amino acids: CASSLEWAGGLNEQFF. As DNA, the CDR3 is TGTGCCAGCAGCTTAGAATGGGCAGGGGGCTTGAATGAGCAGTTCTTC.

The genes are TRBV24-1 and TRBJ2-1; D is possibly TRBD2 (6 bases). Germline CDR1 KGHDR, CDR2 SFDVKD. The V and J ends lost 4 bases and 3 bases respectively, with 15 bases between them. The CDR3 is 16 residues long. The CDR3 region is CATSDYGRRDYNEQFF. The DNA for the CDR3 is TGTGCCACCAGTGACTACGGGAGACGGGACTACAATGAGCAGTTCTTC.

The V gene is TRBV11-2, the J gene TRBJ1-2; 8 bases line up with TRBD1. CDR1 and CDR2 from the germline V gene are SGHAT and FQNNGV. The length of the CDR3 is 14 residues. The junction had 6 bases not matched to a gene; V was cut back by 4 bases and J by 5 bases. As DNA, the CDR3 is TGTGCCAGCAGCTCCTTGGACAGGGTGTATGGCTACACCTTC. Translating it yields CASSSLDRVYGYTF.